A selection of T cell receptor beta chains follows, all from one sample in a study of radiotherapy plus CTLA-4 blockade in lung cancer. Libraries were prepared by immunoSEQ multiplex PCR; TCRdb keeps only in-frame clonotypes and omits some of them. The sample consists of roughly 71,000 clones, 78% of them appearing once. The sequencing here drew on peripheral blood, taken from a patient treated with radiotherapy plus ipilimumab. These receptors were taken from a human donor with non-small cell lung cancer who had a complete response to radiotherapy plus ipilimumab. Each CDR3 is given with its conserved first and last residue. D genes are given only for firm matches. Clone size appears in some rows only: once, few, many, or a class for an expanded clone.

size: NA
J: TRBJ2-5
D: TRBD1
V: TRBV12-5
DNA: TGTGCTAGTGGTTTGTACTCCGGGACAGAAAAAGAGACCCAGTACTTC
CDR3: CASGLYSGTEKETQYF

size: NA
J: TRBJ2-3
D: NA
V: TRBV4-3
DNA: TGCGCCAGCAGCCAAATGGGGTTTGGGGCGTCGGGAGATACGCAGTATTTT
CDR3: CASSQMGFGASGDTQYF

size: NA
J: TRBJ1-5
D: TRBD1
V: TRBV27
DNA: TGTGCCAGCAGTCCTTCGGACAGGGAGGCTCAGCCCCAGCATTTT
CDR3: CASSPSDREAQPQHF

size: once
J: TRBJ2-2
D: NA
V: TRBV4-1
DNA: TGCGCCAGCAGTCCAATGTTCCGGGGGGCAAACACCGGGGAGCTGTTTTTT
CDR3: CASSPMFRGANTGELFF

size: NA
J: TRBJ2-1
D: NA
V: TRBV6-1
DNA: TGTGCCAGCAGTGAAGTGATCAGTGAGCAGTTCTTC
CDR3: CASSEVISEQFF

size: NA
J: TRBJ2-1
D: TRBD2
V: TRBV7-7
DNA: TGTGCTAGCAGCTTAAGGCCTAGCGGGTCCTCCTACAATGAGCAGTTCTTC
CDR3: CASSLRPSGSSYNEQFF

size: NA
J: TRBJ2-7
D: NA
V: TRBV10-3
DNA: TGTGCCATCAGTGAGGACAGGCGGACCTCCTACGAGCAGTACTTC
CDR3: CAISEDRRTSYEQYF

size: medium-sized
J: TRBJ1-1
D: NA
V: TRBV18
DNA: TGTGCCAGCTCCCCGTCCGAGGGAACTGAAGCTTTCTTT
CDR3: CASSPSEGTEAFF

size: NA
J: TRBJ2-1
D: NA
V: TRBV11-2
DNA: TGTGCCAGCAGCTTCGCACTGTCGGGGACTGAGCAGTTCTTC
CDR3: CASSFALSGTEQFF

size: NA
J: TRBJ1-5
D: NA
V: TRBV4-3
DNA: TGCGCCAGCAGCCAAGATTCTCCAAGGGGGGCAGGCGGCAATCAGCCCCAGCATTTT
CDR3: CASSQDSPRGAGGNQPQHF

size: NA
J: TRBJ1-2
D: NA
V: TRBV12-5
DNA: TGTGCTAGTGCCCCGGCGGGGGTTTATGGCTACACCTTC
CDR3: CASAPAGVYGYTF

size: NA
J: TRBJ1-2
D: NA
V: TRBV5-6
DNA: TGTGCCAGCAGCCCAGGGGTAGGTGGCTACACCTTC
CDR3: CASSPGVGGYTF

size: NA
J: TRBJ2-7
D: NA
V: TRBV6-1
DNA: TGTGCCAGCAGTTCGCAGGGTTACGAGCAGTACTTC
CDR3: CASSSQGYEQYF

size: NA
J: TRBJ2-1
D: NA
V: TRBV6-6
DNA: TGTGCCACCGGGCTACTGTCCTACAATGAGCAGTTCTTC
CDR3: CATGLLSYNEQFF

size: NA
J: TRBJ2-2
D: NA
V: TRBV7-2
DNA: TGTGCCAGCAGCTTCTTCCGTCGAGACACCGGGGAGCTGTTTTTT
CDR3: CASSFFRRDTGELFF

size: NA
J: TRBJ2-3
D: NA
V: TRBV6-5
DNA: TGTGCCACCCGGGATGAGTACACAGATACGCAGTATTTT
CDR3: CATRDEYTDTQYF

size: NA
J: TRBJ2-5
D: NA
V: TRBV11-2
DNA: TGTGCCAGCAGCTTTTGGGGAGGAGAGACCCAGTACTTC
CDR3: CASSFWGGETQYF

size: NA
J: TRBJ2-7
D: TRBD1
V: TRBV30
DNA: TGTGCCTCTCCCGGACAGGGGGCTGGGGAGCAGTACTTC
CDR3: CASPGQGAGEQYF

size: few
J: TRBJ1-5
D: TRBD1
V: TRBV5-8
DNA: TGTGCCAGCAGCTTAGGTACAGGGGAAACGGGAGACGCAGGTCAGCCCCAGCATTTT
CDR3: CASSLGTGETGDAGQPQHF

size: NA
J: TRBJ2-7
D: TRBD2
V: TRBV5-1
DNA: TGCGCCAGCAGCTGGGCAGGGAGGGACGAGCAGTACTTC
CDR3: CASSWAGRDEQYF

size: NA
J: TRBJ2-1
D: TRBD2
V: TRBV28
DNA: TGTGCCAGCAACATAGGGGGACTAGCGTACAATGAGCAGTTCTTC
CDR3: CASNIGGLAYNEQFF

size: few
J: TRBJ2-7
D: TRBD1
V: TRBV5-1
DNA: TGCGCCAGCAGGGCCGGGACAGGGGCCTACGAGCAGTACTTC
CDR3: CASRAGTGAYEQYF

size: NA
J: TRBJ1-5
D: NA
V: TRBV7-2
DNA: TGTGCCAGCAGCTTACAGGCGGTTGTTGATCAGCCCCAGCATTTT
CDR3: CASSLQAVVDQPQHF

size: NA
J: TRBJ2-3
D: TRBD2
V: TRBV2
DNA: TGTGCCAGCGGACAACTAGCGGTCACAGATACGCAGTATTTT
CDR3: CASGQLAVTDTQYF

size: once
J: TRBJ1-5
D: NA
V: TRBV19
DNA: TGTGCCAGTACCCATTGGGGGGCGAGTGGCAATCAGCCCCAGCATTTT
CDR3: CASTHWGASGNQPQHF

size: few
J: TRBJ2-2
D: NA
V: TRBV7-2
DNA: TGTGCCAGCAGCTTAATGGGGAACACCGGGGAGCTGTTTTTT
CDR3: CASSLMGNTGELFF

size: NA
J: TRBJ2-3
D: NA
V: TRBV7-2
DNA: TGTGCCAGCAGCTTAACCCCAGATACGCAGTATTTT
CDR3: CASSLTPDTQYF

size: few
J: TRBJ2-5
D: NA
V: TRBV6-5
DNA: TGTGCCAGCAGTTACCCCCCTGGTCCCCAAGAGACCCAGTACTTC
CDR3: CASSYPPGPQETQYF

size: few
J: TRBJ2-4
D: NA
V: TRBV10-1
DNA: TGCGCCAGCAGTGGGGACTCCCGGGCGGGAAACATTCAGTACTTC
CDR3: CASSGDSRAGNIQYF

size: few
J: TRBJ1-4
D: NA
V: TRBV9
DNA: TGTGCCAGCAGTTACTCAGGGACGGAACTGTTTTTT
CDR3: CASSYSGTELFF

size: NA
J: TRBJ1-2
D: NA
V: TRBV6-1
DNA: TGTGCCAGCAGTAGAGGGACATCCGAGGGTGGCTACACCTTC
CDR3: CASSRGTSEGGYTF

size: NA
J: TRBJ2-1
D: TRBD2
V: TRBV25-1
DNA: TGTGCCAGCACCAGAGCGGGGGCCCTCCATGAGCAGTTCTTC
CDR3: CASTRAGALHEQFF

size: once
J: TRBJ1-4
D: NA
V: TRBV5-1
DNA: TGCGCCAGCAGCCGTTTGGTCGACGAAAAACTGTTTTTT
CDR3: CASSRLVDEKLFF

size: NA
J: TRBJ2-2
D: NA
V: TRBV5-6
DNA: TGTGCCAGCAGCTTGGGCCCAAACACCGGGGAGCTGTTTTTT
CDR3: CASSLGPNTGELFF

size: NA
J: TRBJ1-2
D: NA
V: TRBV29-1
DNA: TGCAGCGTTCTTCAGGGACAACCAAAAATCTATGGCTACACCTTC
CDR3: CSVLQGQPKIYGYTF

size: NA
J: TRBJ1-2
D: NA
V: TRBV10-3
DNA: TGTGCCATCAGTGAGCTCCCAACGGTTGGCTACACCTTC
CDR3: CAISELPTVGYTF

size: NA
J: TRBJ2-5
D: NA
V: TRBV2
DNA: TGTGCCAGCGGCGCTTCCCAAGAGACCCAGTACTTC
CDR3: CASGASQETQYF

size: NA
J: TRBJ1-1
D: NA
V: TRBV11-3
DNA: TGTGCCAGCAGCCCCGACAGGCTTACTGAAGCTTTCTTT
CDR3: CASSPDRLTEAFF

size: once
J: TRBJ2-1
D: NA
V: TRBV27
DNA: TGTGCCAGCAGTCTCTGGGCATGGGGGAACAATGAGCAGTTCTTC
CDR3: CASSLWAWGNNEQFF

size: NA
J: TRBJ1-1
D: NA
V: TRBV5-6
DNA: TGTGCCAGCAGCTTGATCCCGGGACGGCAGAACACTGAAGCTTTCTTT
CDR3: CASSLIPGRQNTEAFF

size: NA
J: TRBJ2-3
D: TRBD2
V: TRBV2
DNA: TGTGCCAGCTGCTGGGATGGAGGCGGGGGGCCTAGCACAGATACGCAGTATTTT
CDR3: CASCWDGGGGPSTDTQYF